The 24 T cell receptor beta chains reported below all come from one sample, sequenced in a study of T cells after yellow fever vaccination. Using its own MiXCR run on the 5' RACE reads, TCRdb lists one record per CDR3 protein. The repertoire holds about 300,000 distinct CDR3 sequences, with approximately 7% as singletons. The sequencing here drew on PBMCs, taken around 45 days after the first yellow fever vaccination. Receptors were obtained from a man between 18 and 35 years old who received the YFV17D yellow fever vaccine.

The chain combines TRBV6-5 with TRBJ2-3, with 7 bases that match TRBD2. J gave up 1 base and V 2 bases, and 9 bases lay outside the gene matches. Germline V gene lookup returns CDR1 MNHEY and CDR2 SVGAGI. The CDR3 has 17 amino acids. Here the CDR3 reads CASSYGGGSGGTDTQYF. The CDR3 DNA follows: TGTGCCAGCAGTTACGGAGGAGGCAGCGGGGGCACAGATACGCAGTATTTT.

This clonotype has at least ten counts. The rearrangement uses TRBV7-2 and TRBJ2-1, with TRBD1 identical over 7 bases. This CDR3 contains 15 residues. In germline, CDR1 is SGHTA, CDR2 FQGNSA. J was trimmed by 9 bases and V by 6 bases; bases with no gene match: 14. Here the CDR3 DNA reads TGTGCCAGCAGAGATCGACAGGGTGTCTTCGGTGAGCAGTTCTTC. Its translation: CASRDRQGVFGEQFF.

This clonotype has a handful of counts. The rearrangement joins TRBV27 to TRBJ2-7; 7 positions agree with TRBD2. With V trimmed by 4 bases and J by 3 bases, 6 bases remained unmatched. Germline V lookup: CDR1 MNHEY, CDR2 SMNVEV (reference sequence). This CDR3 has 14 amino acids. CDR3 residues: CASSSRGGYYEQYF. DNA for the CDR3: TGTGCCAGCAGTTCCCGCGGGGGTTACTACGAGCAGTACTTC.

This clonotype came up a few times. In nucleotides, the CDR3 is TGTGCCAGCAGCTTAGAGAGCAGGGATGGCTACACCTTC. It encodes CASSLESRDGYTF. The chain links TRBV7-8 to TRBJ1-2, with D possibly TRBD1 on 5 matching bases. This CDR3 is built from 13 residues. Germline V gene data show CDR1 as SGHVS and CDR2 as FQNEAQ. The germline V and J ends were trimmed by 1 base and 6 bases, with 9 bases remaining between them.

This clonotype has just a few counts. The CDR3 here is CASIAGGPYEQYV. The CDR3 DNA reads as TGTGCCAGCATCGCCGGTGGCCCCTACGAGCAGTACGTC. The rearrangement links TRBV9 to TRBJ2-7; D is uncertain. V lost 6 bases and J lost 2, with 12 bases in between. Germline assignment: CDR1 SGDLS and CDR2 YYNGEE. This CDR3 has 13 residues.

This clonotype was found a few times. The chain is built from TRBV7-3 and TRBJ1-6, with 8 bases lining up with TRBD1. The V segment lost 5 bases and the J segment 4 bases; nucleotides outside the gene matches: 10. The CDR3 contains 17 residues. CDR1 is SGHTA and CDR2 is FQGTGA in the germline V gene. The CDR3 region has the DNA TGTGCCAGCAGCAATCGACAGGGGATTCGTTATAATTCACCCCTCCACTTT. Protein sequence: CASSNRQGIRYNSPLHF.

The chain couples TRBV20-1 to TRBJ1-2; D unresolved. V was shortened by 3 bases and J by 3 bases, with 17 bases between the two germline ends. This CDR3 has 15 residues. Germline-derived CDR1 and CDR2 are DFQATT and SNEGSKA (reference sequence). CDR3 coding DNA: TGCAGTGCTAGTCGCGGGCCTCCCGGAGACTATGGCTACACCTTC. Residues: CSASRGPPGDYGYTF.

The table lists this clonotype with a few counts. The chain uses TRBV6-1 and TRBJ1-2, with D unclear. Trimming removed 8 bases at V and 1 base at J, with 17 bases between. The CDR3 runs to 15 residues. The germline V gene encodes CDR1 MNHNS and CDR2 SASEGT. The CDR3 loop is CASLNPTPYNYGYTF. CDR3 sequence (DNA): TGTGCCAGCCTTAATCCGACACCTTATAACTATGGCTACACCTTC.

This clonotype was detected a few times. The V call is TRBV12-3 or TRBV12-4, the J call TRBJ2-2, with TRBD2 identical over 8 bases. This CDR3 comprises 16 residues. The junction had 5 bases not matched to a gene; V was cut back by 3 bases and J by 2 bases. The CDR3 nucleotides read TGTGCCAGCAGTTTTGATAGCGGGGTTAACACCGGGGAGCTGTTTTTT. It is translated as CASSFDSGVNTGELFF.

This clonotype was seen at least ten times. The chain links TRBV7-9 to TRBJ2-7, with D unresolved. Trimming took 4 bases from V and 0 from J, leaving 10 bases between them. The length of the CDR3 is 14 residues. Per the germline V gene, CDR1 is SEHNR and CDR2 is FQNEAQ (reference sequence). This CDR3 reads CASSWGESSYEQYF. The CDR3 DNA sequence: TGTGCCAGCAGCTGGGGTGAGAGCTCCTACGAGCAGTACTTC.

Here the CDR3 reads CASSYVQRFYNEQFF. DNA for the CDR3: TGTGCCAGCAGTTACGTCCAGAGATTCTACAATGAGCAGTTCTTC. The chain combines TRBV6-2 or TRBV6-3 with TRBJ2-1; D remains unclear. The CDR3 sequence is 15 residues long. The V and J ends lost 2 bases and 3 bases respectively, with 11 bases between them. Germline V CDR1 and CDR2: MNHEY, SVGEGT.

There are a few counts of this clonotype. The chain couples TRBV9 to TRBJ2-2, with 8 nucleotides matching TRBD2. The CDR3 is 16 residues long. The germline CDR1 and CDR2 sequences are SGDLS and YYNGEE. With V trimmed by 3 bases and J by 4 bases, 8 bases remained unmatched. The CDR3 DNA follows: TGTGCCAGCAGCGCCCAAGCGGGGGCCGGCACCGGGGAGCTGTTTTTT. Translation: CASSAQAGAGTGELFF.

This clonotype was recorded a few times. This chain uses TRBV5-1 with TRBJ2-5; no reliable D call. The germline V gene encodes CDR1 SGHRS and CDR2 YFSETQ. Trimming pared 4 bases from V and 1 base from J, leaving 11 bases between. This CDR3 is built from 14 residues. The CDR3 DNA sequence: TGCGCCAGCAGCCGGAGATACAGCCAAGAGACCCAGTACTTC. Residues: CASSRRYSQETQYF.

At least ten counts were recorded for this clonotype. The chain couples TRBV5-1 to TRBJ1-5; 7 bases fit TRBD1. This CDR3 region has 14 residues. V dropped 4 bases and J dropped 5; count of bases not matched to a gene: 6. Germline V CDR1 and CDR2: SGHRS, YFSETQ. CDR3 coding DNA: TGCGCCAGCAGCCTGACAGGGCGGGATCAGCCCCAGCATTTT. Amino acids: CASSLTGRDQPQHF.

There are many counts of this clonotype. The rearrangement links TRBV20-1 to TRBJ2-1, with TRBD2 matching 7 bases. This CDR3 is built from 16 residues. V trimming: 2 bases; J trimming: 1 base; junction bases outside the gene matches: 8. Germline CDR1 and CDR2: DFQATT and SNEGSKA (reference sequence). CDR3 loop: CSARSWFSGSYNEQFF. DNA of the CDR3: TGCAGTGCTAGATCTTGGTTTAGCGGGTCCTACAATGAGCAGTTCTTC.

This clonotype was seen more than once but under ten times. The chain combines TRBV20-1 with TRBJ1-5, with D perhaps matching TRBD1 (5 bases). Per the germline V gene, CDR1 is DFQATT and CDR2 is SNEGSKA (reference sequence). Trimming removed 4 bases from V and 9 bases from J, with 16 bases in between. The CDR3 loop spans 13 amino acids. CDR3 DNA: TGCAGTGCTAAAGACAGATATTTATCGCCCCAGCATTTT. Translating gives CSAKDRYLSPQHF.

This clonotype was counted at least ten times. This rearrangement joins TRBV12-3 or TRBV12-4 to TRBJ2-7; 8 nucleotides agree with TRBD1. There are 14 residues in the CDR3. Losses at the gene ends were 5 bases for V and 2 bases for J; bases not matched to a gene: 5. This CDR3 is CASSKGQGAYEQYV. The CDR3 DNA sequence: TGTGCCAGCAGTAAAGGACAGGGCGCCTACGAGCAGTACGTC.

This clonotype has just a few counts. The chain links TRBV5-1 to TRBJ2-7, with a possible D match to TRBD1 (6 bases). The CDR3 length is 15 residues. Per germline, CDR1 SGHRS and CDR2 YFSETQ. V dropped 2 bases and J dropped 5 bases, with 17 bases sitting between them. CDR3 nucleotides: TGCGCCAGCAGCTTTTATCCCGCAGGGGTCAACGAGCAGTACGTC. Protein product: CASSFYPAGVNEQYV.

This clonotype came up a few times. V usage is TRBV30 and J usage is TRBJ1-2, with TRBD1 as a possible D gene (6 bases). Germline V gene sequence: CDR1 GTSNPN, CDR2 SVGIG (reference sequence). With 3 bases removed from V and 4 bases from J, the gap between germline ends came to 9 bases. This CDR3 region has 12 residues. This CDR3 reads CAWRKDSYGYTF. In nucleotides, the CDR3 is TGTGCCTGGAGAAAGGACAGCTATGGCTACACCTTC.

This clonotype was counted between two and nine times. This chain joins TRBV27 and TRBJ2-4, with a weak D call TRBD1 (5 bases). The CDR3 extends over 13 amino acids. Trimming stripped 7 bases from V and 6 bases from J, with 13 bases between. Germline CDR1 MNHEY, CDR2 SMNVEV (reference sequence). The CDR3 reads CASKYGQGNIQYF. CDR3 bases: TGTGCCAGCAAGTACGGCCAGGGAAACATTCAGTACTTC.

This clonotype was observed at least ten times. The CDR3 nucleotides are TGCGCCAGCAGCCTGTTCTGGACAGGGGAAGAGACCCAGTACTTC. Translated, it gives CASSLFWTGEETQYF. The chain joins TRBV4-1 to TRBJ2-5; TRBD1 matches at 9 bases. Germline loops: CDR1 MGHRA, CDR2 YSYEKL. The V segment lost 4 bases and the J segment 3 bases; nucleotides outside the gene matches: 6. This CDR3 is 15 amino acids long.

The chain has TRBV5-1 and TRBJ1-1, with a tentative D call TRBD1 (5 bases). V gave up 2 bases and J gave up 4 bases, with 12 bases separating them. The CDR3 spans 14 residues. Germline V lookup: CDR1 SGHRS, CDR2 YFSETQ. In DNA form, the CDR3 reads TGCGCCAGCAGCTTAGGGGAGAGGGGCACTGAAGCTTTCTTT. Residues: CASSLGERGTEAFF.

This clonotype was detected only a few times. The V and J genes are TRBV14 and TRBJ2-3, with 13 bases lining up with TRBD2. There are 17 residues in the CDR3. CDR1 and CDR2 (germline): SGHDN, FVKESK. The trim removed 1 base at V and 2 bases at J, leaving 3 bases unmatched. The DNA of the CDR3 is TGTGCCAGCAGCCAAGTCGGGACTAGCGGGGACACAGATACGCAGTATTTT. This gives the protein CASSQVGTSGDTDTQYF. Combining the CDR3 with reference TRBV14 and TRBJ2-3 gives the whole variable domain EAGVTQFPSHSVIEKGQTVTLRCDPISGHDNLYWYRRVMGKEIKFLLHFVKESKQDESGMPNNRFLAERTGGTYSTLKVQPAELEDSGVYFCASSQVGTSGDTDTQYFGPGTRLTVL.

This clonotype was observed many times. The rearrangement joins TRBV20-1 to TRBJ2-3; TRBD2 might be the D (6 bases). Germline V gives CDR1 DFQATT, CDR2 SNEGSKA (reference sequence). The CDR3 is made up of 13 amino acids. Between the trimmed V and J ends, which lost 3 bases and 1 base, there was a span of 8 bases. CDR3 DNA: TGCAGTGCTAGTAGGAGGGGCACAGATACGCAGTATTTT. It is translated as CSASRRGTDTQYF.